This record looks at one T cell receptor beta chain sequence and its context. What it binds is not known. This sample is drawn from a study of T cell responses to AZD1222 COVID-19 vaccine. General study points: Baseline antibody screening turned up just six seropositive AZD1222 recipients. The CD4 TCRs associated with vaccination extended across spike and predominated at 160-218 and 743-854. Clonal diversity was possibly underestimated; the donors were predominantly white British and more often female.

The germline V gene has CDR1 WNHNN and CDR2 SYGVQD (reference sequence). The CDR3 extends over 13 amino acids. Trimming removed 7 bases from V and 1 base from J, with 10 bases in between. The data were produced by immunoSEQ multiplex PCR, yet TCRdb's version contains in-frame clones alone and is incomplete. Altogether some 180,000 clones are present, 88% being singletons, with the ten largest covering around 0.5%. The starting material was peripheral blood, obtained on day 0 of AZD1222 vaccination. The chain links TRBV10-1 to TRBJ1-1; D not resolved. The TCR comes from an adult in good health. CDR3 residues: CASTKEPNTEAFF. The DNA for the CDR3 is TGCGCCAGCACAAAGGAGCCGAACACTGAAGCTTTCTTT.